These 17 T cell receptor beta chains were all obtained from the same sample, sequenced in a study of T cell repertoires in cytomegalovirus infection. TCRdb called the reads again in MiXCR, with one record for every CDR3 protein. Of over 50,000 distinct CDR3 sequences listed, 20% are singletons. For these TCRs, the target antigens are not known. The sample was CD8+ T cells from cultured PBMCs, taken from culture after CMV antigen stimulation. These TCRs come from a human donor in good health (CMV status not recorded). Some clones in this sample may be carry-over from other donors' samples.

This clonotype was found a few times. The J gene is TRBJ2-7, the V gene TRBV7-2, with 7 bases matching TRBD2. Germline CDR1 reads SGHTA; CDR2 reads FQGNSA. V lost 6 bases, J lost 3 bases, and 11 bases stayed unmatched. CDR3 length equals 15 residues. For the CDR3, the DNA is TGTGCCAGCAGGCTTTCGGGGGGTTCGTACTACGAGCAGTACTTC. Translating it yields CASRLSGGSYYEQYF. The full variable domain, with the rest looked up from reference TRBV7-2 and TRBJ2-7, is GAGVSQSPSNKVTEKGKDVELRCDPISGHTALYWYRQSLGQGLEFLIYFQGNSAPDKSGLPSDRFSAERTGGSVSTLTIQRTQQEDSAVYLCASRLSGGSYYEQYFGPGTRLTVT.

Only a few counts were recorded for this clonotype. The chain uses TRBV7-8 and TRBJ2-2; tentative D call: TRBD1 (5 bases). Germline V gene data show CDR1 as SGHVS and CDR2 as FQNEAQ. V lost 8 bases and J 3 bases, leaving 13 bases between the germline ends. The CDR3 totals 14 residues. The CDR3, as DNA: TGTGCCAGCCCCCGACAGACCCACACCGGGGAGCTGTTTTTT. The encoded protein is CASPRQTHTGELFF.

The table lists this clonotype with a few counts. The J gene is TRBJ2-5, the V gene TRBV12-3 or TRBV12-4; 9 bases map to TRBD1. The junction had 8 bases not matched to a gene; V was cut back by 4 bases and J by 5 bases. The CDR3 extends over 15 amino acids. The CDR3 sequence: CASSSTGQGVETQYF. CDR3 coding DNA: TGTGCCAGCAGTTCAACGGGACAGGGCGTGGAGACCCAGTACTTC.

This clonotype was seen only a few times. This chain connects TRBV5-1 to TRBJ2-7; TRBD1 is a possible D gene (5 bases). The CDR3 runs 12 residues. Germline CDR1 reads SGHRS; CDR2 reads YFSETQ. Trimming stripped 5 bases from V and 3 bases from J, with 9 bases between. CDR3 region: CASRQGSYEQYF. The CDR3 DNA follows: TGCGCCAGCAGGCAGGGTAGCTACGAGCAGTACTTC.

Only a few counts were recorded for this clonotype. The CDR3: CASSSDREGEQYF. In DNA form, the CDR3 reads TGTGCCAGCAGTTCGGACAGGGAAGGCGAGCAGTACTTC. This chain uses TRBV27 with TRBJ2-7; 8 nucleotides match TRBD1. After removal of 4 bases from V and 6 bases from J, the junction contained 5 bases not matched to a gene. The CDR3 spans 13 residues. CDR1 MNHEY and CDR2 SMNVEV come from the germline V gene (reference sequence).

This clonotype was picked up a small number of times. This chain links TRBV20-1 with TRBJ2-5; the match to TRBD2 covers 13 bases. The ends lost 4 bases at V and 11 bases at J; junction bases unmatched: 16. Germline assignment: CDR1 DFQATT and CDR2 SNEGSKA (reference sequence). The CDR3 runs 16 residues. The CDR3 coding sequence is TGCAGTGCTAAATATCCGGGACTAGCGGGGTCGCAGCGGCAGTACTTC. It is translated as CSAKYPGLAGSQRQYF.

This clonotype turned up a few times. The chain couples TRBV7-3 to TRBJ2-3, with TRBD2 identical over 7 bases. This CDR3 is built from 16 residues. Trimming at V came to 0 bases and at J to 0 bases, leaving 3 bases not matched to a gene. In germline, CDR1 is SGHTA, CDR2 FQGTGA. CDR3 nucleotides: TGTGCCAGCAGCTTAACGACGGGGGGAAGCACAGATACGCAGTATTTT. This encodes CASSLTTGGSTDTQYF.

The chain recombines TRBV20-1 with TRBJ1-2; D not certain. This CDR3 is built from 17 residues. Germline loops: CDR1 DFQATT, CDR2 SNEGSKA (reference sequence). V lost 5 bases to trimming and J lost 0 bases, with 22 bases between them. The CDR3: CSAGLTEGPITNYGYTF. The DNA of the CDR3 is TGCAGTGCTGGATTAACGGAGGGCCCCATCACTAACTATGGCTACACCTTC.

V and J are TRBV12-3 or TRBV12-4 and TRBJ1-3; D remains unclear. V was shortened by 5 bases and J by 0 bases, with 17 bases between the two germline ends. The CDR3 runs 17 residues. The CDR3 sequence is CASSPRGSILSGNTIYF. CDR3 bases: TGTGCCAGCAGTCCCCGGGGTTCTATCCTCTCTGGAAACACCATATATTTT.

This rearrangement joins TRBV14 to TRBJ2-3; D uncertain. Trimming shortened V by 3 bases and J by 2 bases, and 6 bases separated the two germline ends. Germline V gene data show CDR1 as SGHDN and CDR2 as FVKESK. The CDR3 is 13 amino acids. The DNA for the CDR3 is TGTGCCAGCAGCCATCGGATCACAGATACGCAGTATTTT. It codes for CASSHRITDTQYF.

This clonotype has a handful of counts. V and J are TRBV6-5 and TRBJ2-5, with 7 positions matching TRBD2. The CDR3 loop spans 14 amino acids. Germline lookup yields CDR1 MNHEY and CDR2 SVGAGI. J gave up 2 bases and V 6 bases, and 6 bases lay outside the gene matches. CDR3 loop: CASSPLAAQETQYF. CDR3 DNA sequence: TGTGCCAGCAGCCCCCTAGCGGCTCAAGAGACCCAGTACTTC.

The chain has TRBV7-9 and TRBJ2-7, with a possible D match to TRBD1 (5 bases). Germline V lookup: CDR1 SEHNR, CDR2 FQNEAQ (reference sequence). V was trimmed by 0 bases and J by 0 bases, leaving 15 bases between them. This CDR3 spans 17 amino acids. The CDR3 protein is CASSLAGDSLSSYEQYF. CDR3 DNA sequence: TGTGCCAGCAGCTTAGCTGGTGACAGCCTTAGCTCCTACGAGCAGTACTTC.

This chain uses TRBV4-2 with TRBJ1-1, with D uncertain. V dropped 3 bases and J dropped 1 base, with 6 bases sitting between them. The CDR3 contains 13 residues. The germline gives CDR1 LGHNA, CDR2 YNFKEQ. The CDR3 DNA is TGTGCCAGCAGCCACCCCACGAACACTGAAGCTTTCTTT. Protein: CASSHPTNTEAFF.

The CDR3 coding sequence is TGTGCCAGCAGTTTTCCGGGACAGGGGGCCGACTATGGCTACACCTTC. Protein: CASSFPGQGADYGYTF. The chain is built from TRBV12-3 or TRBV12-4 and TRBJ1-2; 12 positions agree with TRBD1. Losses at the gene ends were 3 bases for V and 3 bases for J; bases not matched to a gene: 5. The CDR3 contains 16 residues.

The chain couples TRBV6-2 or TRBV6-3 to TRBJ1-1, with D unresolved. The germline gives CDR1 MNHEY, CDR2 SVGEGT. The CDR3 spans 12 residues. Trimming pared 8 bases from V and 0 bases from J, leaving 7 bases between. In DNA form, the CDR3 reads TGTGCCAGCGAGGGAGTGAACACTGAAGCTTTCTTT. This sequence encodes CASEGVNTEAFF.

This chain uses TRBV3-1 with TRBJ1-2; TRBD1 agrees at 7 bases. V trimming: 0 bases; J trimming: 4 bases; junction bases outside the gene matches: 8. In germline, CDR1 is LGHDT, CDR2 YNNKEL (reference sequence). The CDR3 totals 16 residues. CDR3 in amino acids: CASSQDEDRKAYGYTF. CDR3 coding DNA: TGTGCCAGCAGCCAAGACGAGGACAGGAAAGCCTATGGCTACACCTTC.

This clonotype was detected only a few times. This chain connects TRBV7-2 to TRBJ2-7, with a weak D call TRBD1 (6 bases). Germline assignment: CDR1 SGHTA and CDR2 FQGNSA. The length of the CDR3 is 14 residues. The V end was cut by 0 bases, the J end by 2 bases, with 8 bases between. CDR3 sequence: CASSLATGAYEQYF. The CDR3 DNA sequence: TGTGCCAGCAGCTTAGCGACAGGAGCCTACGAGCAGTACTTC.